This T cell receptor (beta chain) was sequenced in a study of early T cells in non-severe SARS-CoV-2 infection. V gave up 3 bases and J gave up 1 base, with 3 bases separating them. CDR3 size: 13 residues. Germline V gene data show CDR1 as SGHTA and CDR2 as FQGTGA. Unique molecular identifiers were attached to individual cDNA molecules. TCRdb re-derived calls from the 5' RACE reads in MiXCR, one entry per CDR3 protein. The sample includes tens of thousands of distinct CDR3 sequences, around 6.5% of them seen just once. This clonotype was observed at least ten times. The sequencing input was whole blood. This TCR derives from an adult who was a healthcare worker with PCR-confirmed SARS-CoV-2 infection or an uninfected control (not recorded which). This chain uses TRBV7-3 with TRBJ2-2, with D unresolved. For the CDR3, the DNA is TGTGCCAGCAGCTTTTTGAACACCGGGGAGCTGTTTTTT. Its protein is CASSFLNTGELFF.